The 21 T cell receptor beta chains presented below share a single source sample, sequenced in a study of T cells after yellow fever vaccination. TCRdb passed the 5' RACE reads through MiXCR, listing each CDR3 protein once. The sample records over 150,000 distinct CDR3 sequences, around 7.3% being singletons. The material was CD4+ T cells sorted from PBMCs, obtained roughly 5 days after the first yellow fever vaccination. The receptors shown here come from a man younger than 35 who received the YFV17D yellow fever vaccine.

The rearrangement uses TRBV7-6 and TRBJ1-3, with D possibly TRBD1 on 6 matching bases. Germline CDR1 is SGHVS and CDR2 is FNYEAQ. The V end was cut by 10 bases, the J end by 1 base, with 23 bases between. The CDR3 contains 17 residues. CDR3: CAMGPGQPEGSGNTIYF. The CDR3 region has the DNA TGTGCCATGGGCCCTGGACAGCCAGAAGGGTCTGGAAACACCATATATTTT.

V and J are TRBV7-2 and TRBJ1-5; D gene uncertain. Germline CDR1 and CDR2: SGHTA and FQGNSA. The V end lost 4 bases, the J end lost 0 bases, and 7 bases lay between the germline ends. The CDR3 runs 14 residues. The CDR3 sequence: CASSSQFSNQPQHF. The CDR3 DNA reads as TGTGCCAGCAGCTCCCAGTTTAGCAATCAGCCCCAGCATTTT.

V is TRBV2 and J is TRBJ2-5; possibly TRBD1 for D (5 bases). This CDR3 region has 15 residues. Trimming pared 10 bases from V and 0 bases from J, leaving 18 bases between. The germline CDR1 and CDR2 sequences are SNHLY and FYNNEI. CDR3 nucleotides: TGTGCCAAGGACAAACAAAGCTGGTACCAAGAGACCCAGTACTTC. Translated, it gives CAKDKQSWYQETQYF. The full variable domain, completed using reference TRBV2 and TRBJ2-5, is EPEVTQTPSHQVTQMGQEVILRCVPISNHLYFYWYRQILGQKVEFLVSFYNNEISEKSEIFDDQFSVERPDGSNFTLKIRSTKLEDSAMYFCAKDKQSWYQETQYFGPGTRLLVL.

This clonotype was picked up many times. The gene calls are TRBV15 and TRBJ2-7, with D hard to call. CDR1 and CDR2 (germline): LNHNV, YYDKDF (reference sequence). The germline V and J ends were trimmed by 0 bases and 3 bases, with 9 bases remaining between them. This CDR3 has 14 residues. The CDR3 region is CATSRDRNLYEQYV. The DNA of the CDR3 is TGTGCCACCAGCAGAGATCGGAACCTCTACGAGCAGTACGTC.

This clonotype was counted many times. The chain uses TRBV7-9 and TRBJ2-7; maybe TRBD1 (5 bases). V gave up 7 bases and J gave up 4 bases, with 20 bases separating them. The CDR3 covers 15 residues. The germline V gene encodes CDR1 SEHNR and CDR2 FQNEAQ (reference sequence). The CDR3 DNA reads as TGTGCCAGCAACCCTATGTTTGGGGCTGGGTACGAGCAGTACTTC. Its protein is CASNPMFGAGYEQYF.

The chain has TRBV19 and TRBJ1-1; a possible D gene is TRBD1 (6 bases). Germline V lookup: CDR1 LNHDA, CDR2 SQIVND (reference sequence). V lost 9 bases and J 10 bases, leaving 15 bases between the germline ends. CDR3 length: 11 residues. CDR3 in amino acids: CASSQQGRAFF. The DNA of the CDR3 is TGTGCCAGCTCCCAACAGGGAAGAGCTTTCTTT.

In its sample, this clonotype was seen a few times. The V gene is TRBV7-9, the J gene TRBJ1-1; D is perhaps TRBD1 (6 bases). Trimming removed 7 bases at V and 2 bases at J, with 14 bases between. The CDR3 runs to 14 residues. Germline lookup yields CDR1 SEHNR and CDR2 FQNEAQ (reference sequence). The CDR3 DNA follows: TGTGCCAGCACCCCTCCACAGGGTAACACTGAAGCTTTCTTT. It codes for CASTPPQGNTEAFF.

This clonotype was counted between two and nine times. The chain employs TRBV12-3 or TRBV12-4 and TRBJ1-2; D ambiguous. This CDR3 is 14 amino acids long. Trimming shortened V by 2 bases and J by 6 bases, and 13 bases separated the two germline ends. CDR3 sequence reads: CASSLTSAGDGYTF. CDR3 sequence (DNA): TGTGCCAGCAGTTTAACAAGCGCTGGAGATGGCTACACCTTC.

This clonotype was found many times. The chain employs TRBV28 and TRBJ1-2; no definite D call. This CDR3 is 12 amino acids long. Germline V gene data show CDR1 as MDHEN and CDR2 as SYDVKM. Trimming cost V 3 bases and J 8 bases, with 10 bases left between them. This CDR3 is CASSFGVDGYTF. The CDR3 DNA reads as TGTGCCAGCAGTTTTGGGGTAGACGGCTACACCTTC.

This clonotype was detected ten times or more. The chain combines TRBV12-3 or TRBV12-4 with TRBJ2-2; 7 nucleotides align to TRBD1. The CDR3 consists of 16 residues. V shed 7 bases, J shed 0 bases, and the junction held 8 bases outside the gene matches. CDR3 amino acids: CASKVLGGANTGELFF. The CDR3 DNA is TGTGCCAGCAAGGTGCTAGGGGGCGCGAACACCGGGGAGCTGTTTTTT.

There are many counts of this clonotype. The CDR3, as DNA: TGCAGCGTTGAAGAAGACACGCTGAACACTGAAGCTTTCTTT. This encodes CSVEEDTLNTEAFF. The chain uses TRBV29-1 and TRBJ1-1, with D hard to call. The CDR3 runs 14 residues. Germline CDR1 reads SQVTM; CDR2 reads ANQGSEA. V was pared by 0 bases and J by 0 bases, with 8 bases between.

In its sample, this clonotype was seen many times. The chain links TRBV5-1 to TRBJ2-7; 8 nucleotides line up with TRBD1. The junction had 4 bases not matched to a gene; V was cut back by 6 bases and J by 2 bases. Per the germline V gene, CDR1 is SGHRS and CDR2 is YFSETQ. This CDR3 is built from 13 residues. CDR3 in amino acids: CASTDRGAYEQYF. CDR3 bases: TGCGCCAGCACAGACAGGGGTGCCTACGAGCAGTACTTC. Full variable domain (remainder filled in from reference TRBV5-1 and TRBJ2-7): KAGVTQTPRYLIKTRGQQVTLSCSPISGHRSVSWYQQTPGQGLQFLFEYFSETQRNKGNFPGRFSGRQFSNSRSEMNVSTLELGDSALYLCASTDRGAYEQYFGPGTRLTVT.

To note about this clonotype: Compared with germline, one end of the junction differs, possibly owing to a read error. The V call is TRBV19, the J call TRBJ2-1, with 10 nucleotides matching TRBD1. The CDR3 has 13 amino acids. Germline CDR1 and CDR2: LNHDA and SQIVND (reference sequence). In nucleotides, the CDR3 is TGTGCCAGTAGTAGGGTGGGGACAGGGGAGCGGTTCTTC. Translating gives CASSRVGTGERFF.

The V gene is TRBV6-2 or TRBV6-3, the J gene TRBJ2-7; D may correspond to TRBD1 or TRBD2 (5 bases each). Germline loops: CDR1 MNHEY, CDR2 SVGEGT. This CDR3 has 14 amino acids. The V gene lost 8 bases and the J gene lost 2 bases, with 16 bases spanning the gap. The CDR3 region is CASRGRQGPYEQYF. CDR3 in DNA: TGTGCCAGCCGGGGTCGTCAGGGTCCCTACGAGCAGTACTTC.

Comments on this clonotype: A read error may explain this, as a much larger clone is one base away. CDR3 nucleotide sequence: TGCGTCAGCACCCTCTTAGCGGGGGGCTCCTACAATGAGCAGTTCTTC. Protein product: CVSTLLAGGSYNEQFF. V is TRBV5-1 and J is TRBJ2-1; 10 nucleotides align to TRBD2. This CDR3 has 16 residues. Germline assignment: CDR1 SGHRS and CDR2 YFSETQ.

This clonotype was picked up a small number of times. The V and J genes are TRBV9 and TRBJ2-1; 9 bases are shared with TRBD2. Looked up from germline, CDR1 is SGDLS and CDR2 is YYNGEE. Trimming took 2 bases from V and 5 from J; bases not matched to a gene: 2. This CDR3 contains 14 residues. This CDR3 is CASSVTSGNNEQFF. CDR3 sequence (DNA): TGTGCCAGCAGCGTGACTAGCGGAAACAATGAGCAGTTCTTC. The variable domain in full, completed from reference TRBV9 and TRBJ2-1, reads DSGVTQTPKHLITATGQRVTLRCSPRSGDLSVYWYQQSLDQGLQFLIQYYNGEERAKGNILERFSAQQFPDLHSELNLSSLELGDSALYFCASSVTSGNNEQFFGPGTRLTVL.

Points on this clonotype: A much larger clone lies one base from this, so it may be a read error. CDR3 DNA sequence: TGTGCCAGCTCACAACAGGAGGGGCGGGACACTGAAGCTTTCTTT. Translating it yields CASSQQEGRDTEAFF. V and J are TRBV18 and TRBJ1-1, with D possibly TRBD1 on 5 matching bases. CDR1 and CDR2 from the germline V gene are KGHSH and LQKENI. The ends were cut back, 4 bases at V and 3 bases at J, with 15 bases in the middle. This CDR3 spans 15 amino acids.

This clonotype was observed at least ten times. This chain joins TRBV20-1 and TRBJ2-3; D gene unclear. Trimming removed 2 bases at V and 9 bases at J, with 9 bases between. Germline V lookup: CDR1 DFQATT, CDR2 SNEGSKA (reference sequence). The CDR3 loop spans 11 amino acids. CDR3 DNA sequence: TGCAGTGCTAGAACTGGAGCCACGCAGTATTTT. This sequence encodes CSARTGATQYF.

Many counts were recorded for this clonotype. The chain employs TRBV5-1 and TRBJ2-2, with a tentative D call TRBD1 (6 bases). Germline V CDR1 and CDR2: SGHRS, YFSETQ. V was clipped by 0 bases and J by 6 bases, with 9 bases between them. CDR3 length: 14 residues. CDR3 amino acids: CASSLEQGPGELFF. The CDR3 DNA is TGCGCCAGCAGCTTGGAACAGGGTCCCGGGGAGCTGTTTTTT.

This clonotype was seen at least ten times. V gene TRBV12-3 or TRBV12-4 combines with J gene TRBJ2-3, with D possibly matching TRBD2 (6 bases). The CDR3 is 13 residues long. The germline V and J ends were trimmed by 4 bases and 10 bases, with 15 bases remaining between them. The CDR3 region is CASSSAHQRAQYF. The CDR3 DNA follows: TGTGCCAGCAGTTCAGCCCACCAGCGGGCGCAGTATTTT.

This clonotype was recorded many times. V is TRBV21-1 and J is TRBJ1-2. TRBV21-1 is a pseudogene. The CDR3 sequence is 15 residues long. The CDR3 nucleotides are TGTGCCAGCAGCAAAGAGGCGGGTCCGCTTTCTGGCTACACCTTC. It is translated as CASSKEAGPLSGYTF.